This TCR beta chain was retrieved from a study of molecular identifiers for immune sequencing clone quantification. This clonotype has at least ten counts. TCRdb itself ran the PCR reads through MiXCR, one entry per CDR3 protein. The sample includes tens of thousands of distinct CDR3 sequences, around 18% of them seen just once. The V and J ends lost 2 bases and 2 bases, in that order; junction bases with no gene match: 6. The germline V gene encodes CDR1 MDHEN and CDR2 SYDVKM. The CDR3 contains 16 residues. The sequencing sample was made of naive CD8+ T cells from blood, with Jurkat cell RNA spiked in. Subset: FACS-sorted CD8+CD4-CCR7+CD45RA+ naive T cells. The TCR comes from a human donor in good health. Some libraries in this study had Jurkat cell RNA spiked in. V gene TRBV28 combines with J gene TRBJ2-3; 8 bases line up with TRBD2. The CDR3, as DNA: TGTGCCAGCAGTTTACACACTAGCGGATACACAGATACGCAGTATTTT. Translation gives CASSLHTSGYTDTQYF.